The sequence of this T cell receptor beta chain was determined in a study of regulatory T cells in long-lasting Graves disease (dated by TCRdb to about 2021). Background on the whole study: Patients with newly diagnosed Graves' disease had been on antithyroid drugs for under 3 months. This study used TCR sequencing and RNA sequencing of peripheral blood to compare persistent Graves' disease patients against newly diagnosed Graves' disease patients. The study was conducted in China and was registered as a clinical trial. A total of some 35 samples underwent TCR sequencing, from about 13 patients with persistent Graves' disease and some 20 patients with newly diagnosed Graves' disease. What the work shows at the level of the full study, not this receptor alone: The authors noted that the small sample size was a limitation that may lower accuracy. Only the TCR beta chain was sequenced and analyzed. More public clonotypes were shared among persistent patients (under 3,000) than among newly diagnosed patients (966). Lower TCR Shannon entropy and fewer highly expanded clones were observed in persistent Graves' disease patients than in newly diagnosed patients, which suggested clonal expansion. Peripheral blood alone was examined, since thyroid tissue, which constituted the primary lesion, could not be accessed. TRBV28, TRBJ1-2 and TRBJ2-5 were preferentially used in persistent disease, while TRBV20-1 and TRBJ2-1 were favored in newly diagnosed disease.

Per the publication, the time point label means: newly diagnosed GD, antithyroid drugs for less than 3 months. For both TCR sequencing and RNA sequencing, RNA was extracted from PBMCs using TRIzol. The diagnosis of Graves' disease followed American Thyroid Association guidelines. Patients for the study were recruited at an endocrinology department in Xi'an, China. Each patient gave 9 to 10 milliliters of peripheral blood, collected in an EDTA anticoagulant tube. PBMCs were isolated by Ficoll Paque Plus density gradient separation without further T cell sorting. An Agilent 2100 Bioanalyzer and agarose gel were used to assess RNA quality, and a NanoDrop 2000 was used to measure RNA concentration. In this sample, this clonotype turned up many times. This clone's antigen is unknown. One base away there is no much larger clone; base qualities are not given. The CDR3 spans 15 residues, from the cysteine through the phenylalanine. The retained sequence is limited to the CDR3, 45 bases, with the frame set at the first base. The germline V gene (reference sequence) supplies CDR1 DFQATT and CDR2 SNEGSKA. Trimming removed 0 bases from V and 4 bases from J; the gene matches leave 5 bases unexplained.

Library preparation employed multiplex PCR. Instrument on record: Illumina HiSeq 4000. iRepertoire HTBI primers and Arm-PCR amplification of CDR3 regions were used to construct TCR beta libraries. Gel purification was performed on PCR products prior to sequencing. The original methods were these. Across samples, some 62 TRBV and over 11 TRBJ segments were identified and used for gene usage analysis of CDR3 amino acid clonotypes. COPE and FqMerger were used to merge filtered high-quality paired reads into contigs. BLAST was used to align contigs to IMGT TRBV, TRBD and TRBJ reference genes, and CDR3 was defined according to IMGT. Any clonotype with a frequency above 0.1% was classified as a highly expanded clone. Shannon entropy served as the measure of repertoire diversity, while the Gini coefficient captured V-J evenness. Clonotypes shared by more than one individual were considered public. The public sequencing data were trimmed at Q25 with fastp and processed into clonotypes with MiXCR by TCRdb, which kept only in-frame beta chains. Entries that share a CDR3 protein sequence are merged under the most common genes and DNA. The V and J calls reflect TCRdb's pipeline rather than the authors' work. The sample table contains a few hundred thousand distinct CDR3 sequences; only one count was recorded for 20% to 25% of them. The biggest ten clones account for approximately 14% of the sample.

The sequenced sample was peripheral blood mononuclear cells (PBMCs), obtained at new diagnosis, from a patient treated with antithyroid drugs. The sequence links TRBV20-1 to TRBJ2-1, with 8 middle bases fitting TRBD2. The sequence was obtained from a female donor with Graves disease. CDR3 reads: CSARDTSGLYNEQFF. The sequence in DNA is TGCAGTGCTAGAGATACTAGCGGACTTTACAATGAGCAGTTCTTC.